The rows below give T cell receptor beta chains drawn from one sample of a study of blood T cell repertoires in COVID-19. Sequencing used immunoSEQ multiplex PCR; TCRdb keeps in-frame clones, though not all of them. The repertoire holds about 230,000 clones, 85% to 90% seen once, with roughly 2.5% in the top ten. Sequencing input: peripheral blood. These receptors originate from a man between 25 and 39 years old with COVID-19, enrolled during active disease. Each CDR3 is given with its conserved first and last residue. The D gene is left open where the match is weak. Part of the rows lack a size; the others show once, few, many or a class for expanded clones.

V gene: TRBV27; clone size: .; J gene: TRBJ2-4; D gene: .; CDR3 protein: CASSSRGQQSKNIQYF; CDR3 DNA: TGTGCCAGCAGTTCTCGCGGACAGCAGTCCAAAAACATTCAGTACTTC
V gene: TRBV29-1; clone size: .; J gene: TRBJ1-2; D gene: .; CDR3 protein: CSALDRYYGYTF; CDR3 DNA: TGCAGCGCGCTAGACCGCTACTATGGCTACACCTTC
V gene: TRBV28; clone size: .; J gene: TRBJ2-1; D gene: TRBD1; CDR3 protein: CASRSRQGRSHNEQFF; CDR3 DNA: TGTGCCAGCAGGAGTCGACAGGGAAGATCTCACAATGAGCAGTTCTTC
V gene: TRBV12-3/TRBV12-4; clone size: .; J gene: TRBJ1-1; D gene: TRBD1; CDR3 protein: CASSLRQGARAFF; CDR3 DNA: TGTGCCAGCAGTTTACGGCAGGGGGCGAGAGCTTTCTTT
V gene: TRBV7-3; clone size: once; J gene: TRBJ1-1; D gene: .; CDR3 protein: CASSTGMATEAFF; CDR3 DNA: TGTGCCAGCAGCACAGGGATGGCCACTGAAGCTTTCTTT
V gene: TRBV5-1; clone size: .; J gene: TRBJ2-2; D gene: .; CDR3 protein: CASSLQTGNTGELFF; CDR3 DNA: TGCGCCAGCAGCTTACAAACAGGGAACACCGGGGAGCTGTTTTTT
V gene: TRBV9; clone size: .; J gene: TRBJ2-2; D gene: TRBD2; CDR3 protein: CASSSGLGWGGELFF; CDR3 DNA: TGTGCCAGCAGCTCCGGACTAGGTTGGGGCGGGGAGCTGTTTTTT
V gene: TRBV4-2; clone size: .; J gene: TRBJ2-7; D gene: TRBD1; CDR3 protein: CASSQDGTGGFEQYF; CDR3 DNA: TGTGCCAGCAGCCAAGACGGGACAGGGGGTTTCGAGCAGTACTTC
V gene: TRBV19; clone size: .; J gene: TRBJ1-2; D gene: .; CDR3 protein: CASTISVGEYGYTF; CDR3 DNA: TGTGCCAGTACCATCTCGGTGGGAGAATATGGCTACACCTTC
V gene: TRBV7-9; clone size: .; J gene: TRBJ1-1; D gene: .; CDR3 protein: CASSVNPGTEAFF; CDR3 DNA: TGTGCCAGCAGCGTAAACCCGGGGACTGAAGCTTTCTTT
V gene: TRBV4-3; clone size: .; J gene: TRBJ1-5; D gene: .; CDR3 protein: CASSQDTWQGLQPQHF; CDR3 DNA: TGCGCCAGCAGCCAAGATACTTGGCAGGGTCTTCAGCCCCAGCATTTT
V gene: TRBV12-3/TRBV12-4; clone size: .; J gene: TRBJ1-2; D gene: .; CDR3 protein: CASSILDYGYTF; CDR3 DNA: TGTGCCAGCAGCATACTGGACTATGGCTACACCTTC
V gene: TRBV4-2; clone size: .; J gene: TRBJ1-6; D gene: .; CDR3 protein: CASSRDVSNSPLHF; CDR3 DNA: TGTGCCAGCAGCCGAGACGTTTCGAATTCACCCCTCCACTTT
V gene: TRBV28; clone size: .; J gene: TRBJ2-5; D gene: .; CDR3 protein: CASRPGRTDPETQYF; CDR3 DNA: TGTGCCAGCAGGCCAGGGCGAACCGACCCGGAGACCCAGTACTTC
V gene: TRBV7-8; clone size: .; J gene: TRBJ1-1; D gene: TRBD1; CDR3 protein: CASSLGQVNTEAFF; CDR3 DNA: TGTGCCAGCAGCCTGGGACAGGTTAACACTGAAGCTTTCTTT
V gene: TRBV6-2/TRBV6-3; clone size: .; J gene: TRBJ2-3; D gene: TRBD2; CDR3 protein: CASSYAQSRLAGATDTQYF; CDR3 DNA: TGTGCCAGCAGTTACGCGCAATCGAGACTAGCGGGAGCCACAGATACGCAGTATTTT
V gene: TRBV5-4; clone size: .; J gene: TRBJ2-7; D gene: .; CDR3 protein: CASSSDNSYEQYF; CDR3 DNA: TGTGCCAGCAGCTCGGACAACTCCTACGAGCAGTACTTC
V gene: TRBV25-1; clone size: .; J gene: TRBJ2-5; D gene: .; CDR3 protein: CASSGLKQGTREVSQYF; CDR3 DNA: TGTGCCAGCAGTGGCCTTAAACAGGGAACAAGAGAGGTGTCCCAGTACTTC
V gene: TRBV5-4; clone size: .; J gene: TRBJ1-2; D gene: TRBD1; CDR3 protein: CASRYGTGSNYGYTF; CDR3 DNA: TGTGCCAGCAGATACGGGACAGGCTCTAACTATGGCTACACCTTC
V gene: TRBV7-2; clone size: .; J gene: TRBJ1-2; D gene: .; CDR3 protein: CASSFRSDSRYGYTF; CDR3 DNA: TGTGCCAGCAGCTTCCGATCGGACTCTCGCTATGGCTACACCTTC
V gene: TRBV4-3; clone size: .; J gene: TRBJ1-2; D gene: .; CDR3 protein: CASSARLVQANYGYTF; CDR3 DNA: TGCGCCAGCAGCGCAAGATTGGTGCAGGCTAACTATGGCTACACCTTC
V gene: TRBV6-5; clone size: .; J gene: TRBJ2-3; D gene: .; CDR3 protein: CASSYLQGTDTQYF; CDR3 DNA: TGTGCCAGCAGTTACCTCCAGGGAACAGATACGCAGTATTTT
V gene: TRBV4-3; clone size: .; J gene: TRBJ1-2; D gene: .; CDR3 protein: CASSHVSGGNYGYTF; CDR3 DNA: TGCGCCAGCAGCCACGTGAGCGGGGGGAACTATGGCTACACCTTC
V gene: TRBV21-1; clone size: .; J gene: TRBJ2-7; D gene: .; CDR3 protein: CASSKAGRQGYEQYF; CDR3 DNA: TGTGCCAGCAGCAAAGCAGGTCGACAGGGCTACGAGCAGTACTTC
V gene: TRBV5-4; clone size: .; J gene: TRBJ1-1; D gene: .; CDR3 protein: CATQGGMNTEAFF; CDR3 DNA: TGTGCCACCCAGGGAGGGATGAACACTGAAGCTTTCTTT
V gene: TRBV2; clone size: .; J gene: TRBJ1-5; D gene: TRBD1; CDR3 protein: CASSEGQVSNQPQHF; CDR3 DNA: TGTGCCAGCAGTGAGGGACAGGTTAGCAATCAGCCCCAGCATTTT
V gene: TRBV4-3; clone size: .; J gene: TRBJ1-2; D gene: .; CDR3 protein: CASSQEAGQRNYGYTF; CDR3 DNA: TGCGCCAGCAGCCAAGAGGCCGGACAGCGGAACTATGGCTACACCTTC
V gene: TRBV5-1; clone size: .; J gene: TRBJ1-6; D gene: TRBD1; CDR3 protein: CASSFGTGVSPLHF; CDR3 DNA: TGCGCCAGCAGCTTCGGGACAGGGGTCTCACCCCTCCACTTT
V gene: TRBV5-1; clone size: .; J gene: TRBJ2-5; D gene: TRBD1; CDR3 protein: CASSLVGTGPETQYF; CDR3 DNA: TGCGCCAGCAGCTTGGTCGGGACAGGGCCAGAGACCCAGTACTTC
V gene: TRBV5-4; clone size: once; J gene: TRBJ1-1; D gene: TRBD1; CDR3 protein: CASSHDRDGAFF; CDR3 DNA: TGTGCCAGCAGCCACGACAGGGACGGCGCTTTCTTT
V gene: TRBV4-1; clone size: .; J gene: TRBJ2-5; D gene: .; CDR3 protein: CASSPRTGETQYF; CDR3 DNA: TGCGCCAGCAGCCCCCGGACTGGGGAGACCCAGTACTTC
V gene: TRBV11-2; clone size: .; J gene: TRBJ2-7; D gene: .; CDR3 protein: CASSVPGAEQYF; CDR3 DNA: TGTGCCAGCAGCGTCCCGGGAGCAGAGCAGTACTTC
V gene: TRBV6-5; clone size: .; J gene: TRBJ1-3; D gene: TRBD1; CDR3 protein: CASSYLTGSGNTIYF; CDR3 DNA: TGTGCCAGCAGTTACCTGACAGGGTCTGGAAACACCATATATTTT
V gene: TRBV4-3; clone size: .; J gene: TRBJ2-7; D gene: TRBD2; CDR3 protein: CASSLFAGDYEQYF; CDR3 DNA: TGCGCCAGCAGCCTATTTGCGGGGGACTACGAGCAGTACTTC
V gene: TRBV28; clone size: .; J gene: TRBJ1-1; D gene: TRBD1; CDR3 protein: CASSFRGQAITEAFF; CDR3 DNA: TGTGCCAGCAGTTTTAGAGGACAGGCCATCACTGAAGCTTTCTTT
V gene: TRBV7-9; clone size: once; J gene: TRBJ2-7; D gene: .; CDR3 protein: CASSFSGFTYEQYF; CDR3 DNA: TGTGCCAGCAGCTTTTCAGGGTTTACGTACGAGCAGTACTTC
V gene: TRBV12-3/TRBV12-4; clone size: .; J gene: TRBJ2-1; D gene: .; CDR3 protein: CASTLEGEQFF; CDR3 DNA: TGTGCCAGCACTTTAGAGGGGGAGCAGTTCTTC
V gene: TRBV28; clone size: .; J gene: TRBJ2-7; D gene: TRBD2; CDR3 protein: CASSLGPQLLANEQYF; CDR3 DNA: TGTGCCAGCAGCCTCGGACCCCAACTACTAGCGAATGAGCAGTACTTC
V gene: TRBV6-4; clone size: .; J gene: TRBJ2-2; D gene: .; CDR3 protein: CASSPRDTTGELFF; CDR3 DNA: TGTGCCAGCAGTCCCCGGGACACCACCGGGGAGCTGTTTTTT
V gene: TRBV11-2; clone size: .; J gene: TRBJ2-7; D gene: TRBD1; CDR3 protein: CASSRTGGYEQYF; CDR3 DNA: TGTGCCAGCAGTCGTACAGGGGGCTACGAGCAGTACTTC
V gene: TRBV27; clone size: .; J gene: TRBJ1-6; D gene: TRBD1; CDR3 protein: CASSLGLTGQGHSPLHF; CDR3 DNA: TGTGCCAGCAGTTTGGGTTTGACGGGACAGGGGCATTCACCCCTCCACTTT
V gene: TRBV5-6; clone size: .; J gene: TRBJ2-1; D gene: .; CDR3 protein: CASSPRYGSINEQFF; CDR3 DNA: TGTGCCAGCAGCCCTAGATACGGGAGTATCAATGAGCAGTTCTTC
V gene: TRBV15; clone size: .; J gene: TRBJ2-3; D gene: .; CDR3 protein: CATSRDGGNTDTQYF; CDR3 DNA: TGTGCCACCAGCAGAGACGGGGGAAACACAGATACGCAGTATTTT
V gene: TRBV30; clone size: .; J gene: TRBJ1-4; D gene: .; CDR3 protein: CAWFKMGGEKLFF; CDR3 DNA: TGTGCCTGGTTTAAGATGGGGGGTGAAAAACTGTTTTTT
V gene: TRBV14; clone size: .; J gene: TRBJ1-1; D gene: .; CDR3 protein: CASSRQLSEAFF; CDR3 DNA: TGTGCCAGCAGCCGACAGCTATCTGAAGCTTTCTTT
V gene: TRBV5-6; clone size: .; J gene: TRBJ2-1; D gene: .; CDR3 protein: CASSVGRLYYEQFF; CDR3 DNA: TGTGCCAGCAGCGTGGGGAGACTCTACTATGAGCAGTTCTTC
V gene: TRBV9; clone size: .; J gene: TRBJ2-3; D gene: .; CDR3 protein: CASSVVERGAGTDTQYF; CDR3 DNA: TGTGCCAGCAGCGTAGTGGAACGGGGGGCAGGCACAGATACGCAGTATTTT
V gene: TRBV19; clone size: .; J gene: TRBJ2-7; D gene: TRBD1; CDR3 protein: CASSIGRQGVSQSYEQYF; CDR3 DNA: TGTGCCAGTAGTATAGGGCGGCAGGGGGTTTCCCAGTCCTACGAGCAGTACTTC
V gene: TRBV27; clone size: .; J gene: TRBJ2-7; D gene: TRBD1; CDR3 protein: CASSPIGDRGYEQYF; CDR3 DNA: TGTGCCAGCAGCCCTATAGGGGACAGGGGGTACGAGCAGTACTTC